The entry below describes one T cell receptor beta chain. CDR3 length equals 16 residues. V trimming: 2 bases; J trimming: 4 bases; junction bases outside the gene matches: 8. CDR1 GTSNPN and CDR2 SVGIG come from the germline V gene (reference sequence). The data stem from a study of blood T cell repertoires in COVID-19. Across the whole study: The samples span acute and convalescent COVID-19 from the United States, Italy and Spain. T cells, B-cell-depleted T cells, or PBMCs supplied cDNA or gDNA.

Original data processing: Estimated nucleated cell counts came from reference gene primer amplification. TCRdb's copy holds only in-frame clones and misses some; the assay was immunoSEQ multiplex PCR. V, J and clone size were drawn from that table, and D and trimming were deduced from the DNA. This sample has around 270,000 clones, with over 80% found just once. This chain joins TRBV30 and TRBJ1-3; 10 bases agree with TRBD1. This receptor was taken from a woman aged 40 to 55 who had recovered from COVID-19. The sequencing input was peripheral blood. This CDR3 is CAWSSGTGAVGNTIYF. As DNA, the CDR3 is TGTGCCTGGAGTTCCGGGACAGGGGCCGTCGGAAACACCATATATTTT.